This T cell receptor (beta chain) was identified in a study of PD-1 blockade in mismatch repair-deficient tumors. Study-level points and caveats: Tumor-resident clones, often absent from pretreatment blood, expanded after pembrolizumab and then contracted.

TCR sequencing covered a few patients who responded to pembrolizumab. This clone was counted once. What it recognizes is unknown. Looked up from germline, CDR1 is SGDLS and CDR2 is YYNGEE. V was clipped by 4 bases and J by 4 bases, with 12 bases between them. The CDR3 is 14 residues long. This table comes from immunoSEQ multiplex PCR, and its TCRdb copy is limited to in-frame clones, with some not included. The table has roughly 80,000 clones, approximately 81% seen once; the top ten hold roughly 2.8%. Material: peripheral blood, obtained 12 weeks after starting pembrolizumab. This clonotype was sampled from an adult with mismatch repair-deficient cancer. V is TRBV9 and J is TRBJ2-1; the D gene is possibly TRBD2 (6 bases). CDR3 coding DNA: TGTGCCAGCAGCCCTAGCGAAGCTTACAATGAGCAGTTCTTC. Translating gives CASSPSEAYNEQFF.